This is a list of T cell receptor beta chains from one sample in a study of type 1 regulatory T cells. MiXCR, applied by TCRdb to the reads, yields one record per CDR3 protein. The sample gives about 68,000 distinct CDR3 sequences, around 60% of which show up once; about 8% is in the top ten. For these receptors, no antigen is known. What was sequenced was cultured T cells, either the whole culture or a sorted T cell fraction (not recorded which). The source is a human donor in good health. Each CDR3 is given with its conserved first and last residue. A D gene is named only where the DNA matches it firmly. A row's size may be missing; if present it is once, few, many or a size class.

d_call clone_size j_call v_call cdr3_aa cdr3_nt
TRBD1 NA TRBJ2-3 TRBV5-1 CASRPVGQGKDTQYF TGCGCCAGCAGACCCGTGGGACAGGGGAAGGATACGCAGTATTTT
NA few TRBJ1-5 TRBV20-1 CSARRGGSNQPQHF TGCAGTGCTAGAAGGGGGGGGAGCAATCAGCCCCAGCATTTT
NA NA TRBJ2-5 TRBV5-1 CASSSVGYQEETQYF TGCGCCAGCAGCTCCGTGGGATATCAGGAAGAGACCCAGTACTTC
TRBD2 NA TRBJ2-1 TRBV19 CASSSARLADHLPLEQFF TGTGCCAGTAGTAGCGCTCGGCTAGCGGATCATCTTCCCCTGGAGCAGTTCTTC
NA NA TRBJ2-1 TRBV3-1 CASSLKHSAGEQFF TGTGCCAGCAGCTTAAAACATAGCGCGGGTGAGCAGTTCTTC
NA NA TRBJ2-7 TRBV7-8 CASSLSEGYYEQYF TGTGCCAGCAGCTTAAGCGAGGGCTACTACGAGCAGTACTTC
NA few TRBJ2-1 TRBV11-2 CASSPDPNSYNEQFF TGTGCCAGCAGTCCTGACCCAAACTCCTACAATGAGCAGTTCTTC
NA NA TRBJ2-7 TRBV7-2 CASSLPGPSYEQYF TGTGCCAGCAGCTTACCGGGACCGAGCTACGAGCAGTACTTC
TRBD2 NA TRBJ2-5 TRBV5-1 CASSLAGTSYGETQYF TGCGCCAGCAGCTTGGCCGGGACTAGCTACGGGGAGACCCAGTACTTC
TRBD2 NA TRBJ2-3 TRBV28 CASSSGTSGLNTDTQYF TGTGCCAGCAGTTCCGGGACTAGTGGGTTAAACACAGATACGCAGTATTTT
NA NA TRBJ1-1 TRBV7-2 CASSVTNTEAFF TGTGCCAGCAGTGTGACGAACACTGAAGCTTTCTTT
TRBD1 NA TRBJ2-7 TRBV11-2 CASSPRDSRFTSYEQYF TGTGCCAGCAGCCCTCGGGACAGCCGTTTTACCTCCTACGAGCAGTACTTC
NA NA TRBJ2-3 TRBV12-3/TRBV12-4 CASSLTDVTDTQYF TGTGCCAGCAGTTTAACGGACGTGACAGATACGCAGTATTTT
TRBD2 NA TRBJ2-3 TRBV20-1 CSARVGTSLTDTQYF TGCAGTGCTAGAGTCGGGACTAGCCTCACAGATACGCAGTATTTT
TRBD1 NA TRBJ1-1 TRBV18 CASSPFLQGAGMNTEAFF TGTGCCAGCTCACCGTTTCTTCAGGGGGCGGGTATGAACACTGAAGCTTTCTTT
NA medium-sized TRBJ2-2 TRBV20-1 CSARRLAFNTGELFF TGCAGTGCTAGGCGGCTAGCGTTCAACACCGGGGAGCTGTTTTTT
TRBD1 NA TRBJ2-3 TRBV5-1 CASSSGQILTDTQYF TGCGCCAGCAGCTCGGGACAGATATTAACAGATACGCAGTATTTT
TRBD1 NA TRBJ1-5 TRBV20-1 CSARATGTGSNQPQHF TGCAGTGCTAGGGCCACCGGGACAGGTAGCAATCAGCCCCAGCATTTT
NA NA TRBJ2-3 TRBV7-2 CASSNPSGPGPITDTQYF TGTGCCAGCAGCAACCCCTCGGGGCCCGGACCAATCACAGATACGCAGTATTTT
TRBD1 NA TRBJ2-7 TRBV4-2 CASSQRTGEPYEQYF TGTGCCAGCAGCCAACGGACAGGGGAACCCTACGAGCAGTACTTC
NA NA TRBJ1-4 TRBV6-1 CASSETGRSNEKLFF TGTGCCAGCAGTGAAACGGGAAGGAGTAATGAAAAACTGTTTTTT
NA NA TRBJ2-4 TRBV12-3/TRBV12-4 CASRTSKNIQYF TGTGCCAGCAGGACATCCAAAAACATTCAGTACTTC
TRBD1 NA TRBJ1-2 TRBV2 CASRDRAGGYTF TGTGCCAGCAGGGACAGGGCGGGTGGCTACACCTTC
TRBD1 few TRBJ1-2 TRBV2 CASRTGTGGSGYTF TGTGCCAGCAGGACCGGGACAGGGGGCTCTGGCTACACCTTC
TRBD2 few TRBJ2-1 TRBV4-2 CASSQDGGLAANNEQFF TGTGCCAGCAGCCAAGATGGGGGACTAGCCGCTAACAATGAGCAGTTCTTC
NA NA TRBJ1-4 TRBV3-1 CASSPLGIRRETNEKLFF TGTGCCAGCAGCCCCCTGGGGATCCGAAGGGAAACTAATGAAAAACTGTTTTTT
TRBD1 NA TRBJ1-4 TRBV6-1 CASRGQGAQANEKLFF TGTGCCAGCAGGGGACAGGGGGCGCAGGCTAATGAAAAACTGTTTTTT
TRBD2 NA TRBJ2-5 TRBV5-5 CASSLSSGRPQETQYF TGTGCCAGCAGCTTGTCAAGCGGGAGGCCACAAGAGACCCAGTACTTC
NA once TRBJ2-5 TRBV12-3/TRBV12-4 CASSPNSGPQETQYF TGTGCCAGCAGCCCTAACTCCGGACCACAAGAGACCCAGTACTTC
NA NA TRBJ1-3 TRBV19 CASSIEPGRPAGNTIYF TGTGCCAGTAGTATAGAGCCGGGACGACCTGCTGGAAACACCATATATTTT
NA NA TRBJ1-5 TRBV12-3/TRBV12-4 CASSPRTGNQPQHF TGTGCCAGCAGTCCACGGACAGGCAATCAGCCCCAGCATTTT
NA NA TRBJ2-1 TRBV11-1 CASSSRGYSHNEQFF TGTGCCAGCAGCTCTCGGGGATACTCTCACAATGAGCAGTTCTTC
NA NA TRBJ2-2 TRBV10-3 CAISESKGELFF TGTGCCATCAGTGAGTCGAAGGGGGAGCTGTTTTTT
NA NA TRBJ2-7 TRBV2 CASSEDRALSYEQYF TGTGCCAGCAGTGAAGACAGGGCCCTCTCCTACGAGCAGTACTTC
TRBD1 NA TRBJ1-2 TRBV25-1 CASSEWGQGYGYTF TGTGCCAGCAGTGAATGGGGACAGGGGTATGGCTACACCTTC
NA NA TRBJ1-1 TRBV7-9 CASSLPSGGANTEAFF TGTGCCAGCAGCCTTCCCTCTGGCGGGGCAAACACTGAAGCTTTCTTT
NA NA TRBJ2-3 TRBV10-3 CATTTDSTDTQYF TGTGCCACTACGACAGACAGCACAGATACGCAGTATTTT
NA NA TRBJ2-3 TRBV19 CASTMQQGTGDTQYF TGTGCCAGTACCATGCAACAGGGAACGGGGGATACGCAGTATTTT
NA NA TRBJ1-6 TRBV12-3/TRBV12-4 CASSRDSPYNSPLHF TGTGCCAGCAGTCGGGACTCTCCCTATAATTCACCCCTCCACTTT
NA NA TRBJ2-5 TRBV5-1 CASSLIPVGETQYF TGCGCCAGCAGCTTGATACCCGTAGGGGAGACCCAGTACTTC
NA NA TRBJ2-3 TRBV7-2 CASSLAAGKTDTQYF TGTGCCAGCAGCTTAGCCGCCGGGAAGACAGATACGCAGTATTTT
NA NA TRBJ2-2 TRBV24-1 CATSDPNLRTTGELFF TGTGCCACCAGTGATCCCAATCTAAGGACCACCGGGGAGCTGTTTTTT
TRBD2 NA TRBJ2-7 TRBV12-5 CASGPTSTNEQYF TGTGCTAGTGGTCCGACTAGCACCAACGAGCAGTACTTC
NA few TRBJ1-2 TRBV7-9 CASRLDRSNYGYTF TGTGCCAGCAGATTAGACAGGTCTAACTATGGCTACACCTTC
NA NA TRBJ2-4 TRBV18 CASSPPVGSVENIQYF TGTGCCAGCTCACCACCGGTAGGGTCCGTGGAAAACATTCAGTACTTC
TRBD2 few TRBJ2-5 TRBV5-1 CASRDPRFSGKIQETQYF TGCGCCAGCAGAGATCCACGGTTTAGCGGGAAGATACAAGAGACCCAGTACTTC
TRBD1 NA TRBJ2-7 TRBV30 CAWRRTGGTNEQYF TGTGCCTGGAGACGGACAGGGGGCACAAACGAGCAGTACTTC
TRBD2 NA TRBJ2-7 TRBV7-6 CASSLLGGAEQYF TGTGCCAGCAGCCTCCTCGGGGGGGCCGAGCAGTACTTC
NA once TRBJ1-3 TRBV5-1 CASSLAGPGNTIYF TGCGCCAGCAGCTTGGCAGGGCCTGGAAACACCATATATTTT
NA few TRBJ2-1 TRBV14 CARLTPVRRYNEQFF TGTGCCAGGTTGACGCCTGTTAGGCGCTACAATGAGCAGTTCTTC
NA NA TRBJ1-6 TRBV3-1 CASSPTQGGPLHF TGTGCCAGCAGCCCTACTCAGGGTGGACCCCTCCACTTT
NA NA TRBJ2-3 TRBV12-3/TRBV12-4 CASTVAQSAQYF TGTGCCAGCACCGTCGCCCAGTCGGCGCAGTATTTT
NA once TRBJ2-1 TRBV3-1 CASSQGSGGYFISYEQFF TGTGCCAGCAGCCAAGGTTCAGGAGGTTATTTCATATCTTATGAGCAGTTCTTC
TRBD1 NA TRBJ1-5 TRBV20-1 CSVNGQGGDQPQHF TGCAGTGTTAACGGACAGGGGGGCGATCAGCCCCAGCATTTT
NA NA TRBJ2-1 TRBV5-5 CASSWASTDNEQFF TGTGCCAGCAGCTGGGCTTCGACGGACAATGAGCAGTTCTTC